The source of this TCR beta chain is a study of blood T cell repertoires in COVID-19 (dated by TCRdb to about 2020). Turning to the overall study: Collaborator samples came from the United States, Italy and Spain and covered acute and convalescent phases of COVID-19. The repertoires were released in a freely available public database meant as a resource for research on the immune response to SARS-CoV-2. Where available, HLA class I and class II types were obtained from metadata supplied by the sample provider rather than from assay-based typing. The dataset comprised deeply sampled blood TCRbeta repertoires from subjects exposed to, actively infected with, or recovered from COVID-19. Samples were obtained from the ongoing ImmuneRACE study (first 160 participants) and from 1,000 to 1,500 subjects provided by 6 global collaborators. The material from the prospective study consisted of cDNA or gDNA derived from T cells, B-cell-depleted T cells, or PBMCs. Nearly every sample came with metadata listing a de-identified subject ID, COVID-19 status, age in years and sex.

One collaborating source in Seattle enrolled patients while the patients were actively infected and followed the patients over time throughout the course of disease. Each collaborating institution followed its own protocols to collect whole blood in K2EDTA tubes. Collaborator samples were shipped for TCRbeta analysis as frozen whole blood, isolated PBMCs, or DNA extracted from either sample type. CDR1 and CDR2 are drawn from the germline V gene: ENHRY, SYGVKD. The CDR3 sequence holds 15 residues, the cysteine and phenylalanine included. Only the CDR3 region is kept as DNA, spanning 45 bases read in frame from base 1. The trim is 6 bases for V and 0 bases for J, with a gap of 12 bases between the germline ends. TCRbeta CDR3 regions were amplified from genomic DNA by means of the immunoSEQ Assay, a bias-controlled multiplex PCR. As for the authors' bioinformatics: The number of nucleated cells in each sample was estimated by amplification of reference gene primers within the assay. To quantify the absolute abundance of each unique TCRbeta CDR3 rearrangement, sequence reads were collapsed and filtered. For each sample, productive Simpson clonality was calculated by taking the square root of Simpson's diversity index across productive rearrangements. TCRdb retrieved this table from immuneACCESS and kept in-frame rearrangements only. Not all clones are present; in checked studies, unresolved V genes account for under half, and no reason is known for the remainder. Clonal size and the V and J genes are those of that table, whereas D and trimming came from the DNA. This sample holds about 370,000 clones; around 90% were observed only once. The ten largest clonotypes hold around 3% of the sample.

Beyond this particular receptor, the publication reports: How much clinical and demographic metadata was included differed by source and by participant, and the metadata was provided uncurated.

To note about this clone: Its antigen remains unidentified. No base-level quality is on record; no much larger clone is a single base apart.

This clonotype originated in a woman aged 30 to 39 with COVID-19, enrolled during active disease. What was sequenced was peripheral blood. Here the chain combines TRBV10-3 and TRBJ1-3; TRBD1 could be the D gene, as 5 bases match. The DNA sequence is as follows: TGTGCCATCAGCAACTCGGACAACTCTGGAAACACCATATATTTT. Translated, this gives CAISNSDNSGNTIYF.